This T cell receptor (beta chain) is drawn from a study of CD8 T cells in Susac syndrome. Study-wide context: The sequenced Susac syndrome patients comprised five or six with active disease and 8 or 9 in remission.

It was with random hexamers that 0.5 to 1 ug RNA was reverse transcribed. TCRdb re-called the immunoSEQ multiplex PCR reads with MiXCR, one entry per CDR3 protein. The sample yields fewer than 200,000 distinct CDR3 sequences, 90% to 95% seen once. This CDR3 has 14 amino acids. The germline gives CDR1 SGHNT, CDR2 YYREEE (reference sequence). Patients with Susac syndrome fulfilled recently defined diagnostic criteria for definite or probable disease. In this sample, this clonotype turned up a few times. Its target is not known. A junction boundary mismatches the germline segment, possibly from a read error. Study results and limitations: Within Susac syndrome CD4+ T cell repertoires, clonal expansion was not evident.

The sample was CD4+ T cells from PBMCs. This sequence originates from a human donor with Susac syndrome. This rearrangement joins TRBV5-4 to TRBJ2-3; the match to TRBD2 covers 8 bases. The DNA for the CDR3 is TGTGCCAGCAGTTTGGGACTAGGGACAGATACGCAGTATTTT. Translation gives CASSLGLGTDTQYF.